This T cell receptor beta chain was found in a study of cytomegalovirus exposure and HLA in healthy donors. Trimming took 7 bases from V and 4 from J; bases not matched to a gene: 11. The CDR3 is made up of 15 amino acids. Germline CDR1 is MNHNS and CDR2 is SASEGT. To note about this clone: Its antigen is not known.

General study points: A later analysis showed HLA-associated TCR beta chains outstripping equally common others in clonal expansion.

PCR primers comprised 60 Vbeta and 13 Jbeta primers. The table came from immunoSEQ multiplex PCR; TCRdb's copy has only in-frame clones and leaves some out. The top ten clones hold 2.5% to 3% of a sample with around 200,000 clones, over 65% of them seen once. The receptor was isolated from a woman aged 60-75 years in good health and CMV-seropositive. The sequenced sample consisted of PBMCs. This sequence joins TRBV6-1 and TRBJ2-3, with TRBD2 identical over 7 bases. The CDR3 is CASIEAETSSDTQYF. CDR3 nucleotide sequence: TGTGCCAGCATCGAGGCTGAGACTAGCTCAGATACGCAGTATTTT.